The 18 T cell receptor beta chains reported below all come from one sample, sequenced in a study of blood T cell repertoires in COVID-19. Using immunoSEQ multiplex PCR, the repertoire was profiled, and TCRdb retains in-frame clones only, with some absent. The sample has about 12,000 clones, roughly four fifths seen once; the top ten hold approximately 3.8%. The sample consisted of peripheral blood. Receptors were obtained from a woman aged 55-70 years with acute or convalescent COVID-19.

V is TRBV28 and J is TRBJ2-5; 8 bases map to TRBD1. Trimming cost V 5 bases and J 3 bases; bases outside gene matches: 8. Looked up from germline, CDR1 is MDHEN and CDR2 is SYDVKM. CDR3 length: 15 amino acids. The CDR3 bases are TGTGCCAGCAGTCTCCTGGGACAGGCGAAAGAGACCCAGTACTTC. It specifies CASSLLGQAKETQYF.

The chain uses TRBV7-6 and TRBJ2-5, with 8 bases fitting TRBD2. CDR1 is SGHVS and CDR2 is FNYEAQ in the germline V gene. V gave up 5 bases and J gave up 4 bases; unmatched junction bases: 9. This CDR3 has 15 residues. The CDR3: CASSRTGGARETQYF. The DNA for the CDR3 is TGTGCCAGCAGCCGGACCGGGGGGGCGAGAGAGACCCAGTACTTC.

This sequence joins TRBV6-2 or TRBV6-3 and TRBJ1-1; D remains unclear. V shed 5 bases and J shed 1 base, with 11 bases lying between them. The CDR3 loop spans 14 amino acids. From germline, CDR1 is MNHEY and CDR2 SVGEGT. The CDR3 coding sequence is TGTGCCAGCAGTGCCGAGAGAAGGAACACTGAAGCTTTCTTT. It translates to CASSAERRNTEAFF.

This chain links TRBV24-1 with TRBJ2-3; D is perhaps TRBD1 (5 bases). This CDR3 comprises 12 residues. V lost 3 bases and J 14 bases, leaving 14 bases between the germline ends. Germline assignment: CDR1 KGHDR and CDR2 SFDVKD. The CDR3 DNA reads as TGTGCCACCAGTGATAAAGGGGCCAGTTTGTATTTT. The encoded protein is CATSDKGASLYF.

The rearrangement links TRBV2 to TRBJ2-2, with TRBD2 as a possible D gene (7 bases). This CDR3 region has 14 residues. The V end was cut by 6 bases, the J end by 0 bases, with 8 bases between. The germline gives CDR1 SNHLY, CDR2 FYNNEI. Written as DNA, the CDR3 is TGTGCCAGCAGAGGGGGGGCGAACACCGGGGAGCTGTTTTTT. The encoded protein is CASRGGANTGELFF.

This clone has just one count. The CDR3 here is CASSLGLGSGELFF. The CDR3 DNA reads as TGTGCCAGCAGCTTGGGCCTTGGGAGCGGGGAGCTGTTTTTT. The rearrangement links TRBV5-6 to TRBJ2-2, with TRBD2 as a possible D gene (5 bases). Trimming left V 0 bases short and J 7 bases short, with 10 bases between. The CDR3 loop spans 14 amino acids. The germline gives CDR1 SGHDT, CDR2 YYEEEE.

The rearrangement joins TRBV5-5 to TRBJ1-6, with D perhaps TRBD1 (6 bases). The V and J ends lost 6 bases and 7 bases respectively, with 11 bases between them. In germline, CDR1 is SGHKS, CDR2 YYEKEE (reference sequence). The CDR3 is 13 amino acids. CDR3 region: CASTLQGNSPLHF. Here the CDR3 DNA reads TGTGCCAGCACCCTCCAGGGGAATTCACCCCTCCACTTT.

This clone appeared once. The chain recombines TRBV30 with TRBJ2-3; 9 nucleotides align to TRBD1. Looked up from germline, CDR1 is GTSNPN and CDR2 is SVGIG (reference sequence). CDR3 length: 15 amino acids. J lost 3 bases, V lost 1 base, and 5 bases had no gene match. CDR3 in DNA: TGTGCCTGGAGTGCCTGGGACAGGGCTACAGATACGCAGTATTTT. Translated, it gives CAWSAWDRATDTQYF.

The V gene is TRBV14, the J gene TRBJ1-6; 8 positions match TRBD1. Trimming removed 0 bases from V and 6 bases from J; junction bases left unmatched: 16. The CDR3 consists of 20 residues. Germline V gene data show CDR1 as SGHDN and CDR2 as FVKESK. The CDR3 loop reads CASSQEVDRGYRHGNSPLHF. CDR3 DNA sequence: TGTGCCAGCAGCCAAGAGGTCGACAGGGGATATAGGCATGGTAATTCACCCCTCCACTTT.

The sample holds one count of this clone. The V call is TRBV23-1, the J call TRBJ1-5; TRBD1 agrees at 8 bases. TRBV23-1 is marked as an open reading frame, function uncertain. With 2 bases clipped from V and 0 bases from J, the junction kept 6 bases outside the gene matches. The CDR3 is made up of 17 amino acids. CDR3 in DNA: TGCGCCAGCAGTCAAGCAGGGGGCATCGGTAGCAATCAGCCCCAGCATTTT. Its protein product is CASSQAGGIGSNQPQHF.

This chain connects TRBV18 to TRBJ2-2; no clear D gene. This CDR3 has 15 residues. Trimming removed 1 base at V and 7 bases at J, with 13 bases between. The germline CDR1 and CDR2 sequences are KGHSH and LQKENI. The CDR3 DNA sequence: TGTGCCAGCTCACCACTCGCAGCTGGGCTCGGGGAGCTGTTTTTT. This translates into CASSPLAAGLGELFF.

This rearrangement joins TRBV9 to TRBJ2-1; TRBD1 matches 9 bases. V lost 2 bases to trimming and J lost 0 bases; unmatched junction nucleotides: 9. CDR1 and CDR2 (germline): SGDLS, YYNGEE. The CDR3 spans 18 residues. The CDR3 DNA is TGTGCCAGCAGCGTTAGCATGGGGACAGGGCGCTCCTACAATGAGCAGTTCTTC. Its protein is CASSVSMGTGRSYNEQFF. The whole variable domain, remainder taken from reference TRBV9 and TRBJ2-1, is DSGVTQTPKHLITATGQRVTLRCSPRSGDLSVYWYQQSLDQGLQFLIQYYNGEERAKGNILERFSAQQFPDLHSELNLSSLELGDSALYFCASSVSMGTGRSYNEQFFGPGTRLTVL.

The chain recombines TRBV18 with TRBJ1-5; no firm D call. The CDR3 runs 14 residues. Germline lookup yields CDR1 KGHSH and CDR2 LQKENI. Trimming shortened V by 5 bases and J by 0 bases, and 8 bases separated the two germline ends. The CDR3 here is CASSGQYSNQPQHF. The DNA for the CDR3 is TGTGCCAGCTCAGGGCAATATAGCAATCAGCCCCAGCATTTT. Full variable domain (remainder filled in from reference TRBV18 and TRBJ1-5): NAGVMQNPRHLVRRRGQEARLRCSPMKGHSHVYWYRQLPEEGLKFMVYLQKENIIDESGMPKERFSAEFPKEGPSILRIQQVVRGDSAAYFCASSGQYSNQPQHFGDGTRLSIL.

The rearrangement uses TRBV9 and TRBJ1-1, with a weak D call TRBD1 (5 bases). The ends were cut back, 3 bases at V and 1 base at J, with 7 bases in the middle. Germline CDR1 is SGDLS and CDR2 is YYNGEE. This CDR3 is built from 13 residues. CDR3 in DNA: TGTGCCAGCAGCGCAACAGGGAACACTGAAGCTTTCTTT. Translation: CASSATGNTEAFF.

The rearrangement uses TRBV28 and TRBJ2-2, with 9 positions matching TRBD1. V trimming: 8 bases; J trimming: 1 base; junction bases outside the gene matches: 11. CDR3 length: 17 residues. CDR1 is MDHEN and CDR2 is SYDVKM in the germline V gene. The CDR3 coding sequence is TGTGCCAGCGATCCCCTGGGACAGGGAATGAACACCGGGGAGCTGTTTTTT. It specifies CASDPLGQGMNTGELFF.

This clone was detected only a few times. The gene calls are TRBV7-6 and TRBJ1-6; 9 bases line up with TRBD1. The CDR3 spans 15 residues. The germline V gene has CDR1 SGHVS and CDR2 FNYEAQ. V trimming: 1 base; J trimming: 6 bases; junction bases outside the gene matches: 1. Here the CDR3 DNA reads TGTGCCAGCAGCTTAGTGGGACAGGGTAATTCACCCCTCCACTTT. Translation gives CASSLVGQGNSPLHF. The variable domain in full, with the rest retrieved from reference TRBV7-6 and TRBJ1-6, is GAGVSQSPRYKVTKRGQDVALRCDPISGHVSLYWYRQALGQGPEFLTYFNYEAQQDKSGLPNDRFSAERPEGSISTLTIQRTEQRDSAMYRCASSLVGQGNSPLHFGNGTRLTVT.

The CDR3 reads CASGGYGYTF. In DNA form, the CDR3 reads TGTGCCAGCGGCGGGTATGGCTACACCTTC. The V and J genes are TRBV7-9 and TRBJ1-2; D unclear. Deletions cut 8 bases from V and 5 bases from J, with 6 bases between. Germline CDR1 reads SEHNR; CDR2 reads FQNEAQ (reference sequence). This CDR3 contains 10 residues.

This clone came up a few times. The chain employs TRBV10-2 and TRBJ1-6; a possible D gene is TRBD1 (5 bases). Germline V gene lookup returns CDR1 WSHSY and CDR2 SAAADI. The CDR3 runs 16 residues. The V and J ends lost 6 bases and 10 bases respectively, with 22 bases between them. This CDR3 is CASSPTATVIKSPLHF. CDR3 DNA: TGCGCCAGCAGCCCTACGGCGACAGTCATTAAATCACCCCTCCACTTT.